Given below is one TCR beta chain in context. The antigen remains unidentified. This entry belongs to a study of T-cell reconstitution after alpha-beta-depleted transplantation in children. Study-level results: It was reported that alpha-beta T cells came from several hundred expanded graft clones (about two months after transplant). One year post-transplant, T-cell counts and diversity were largely derived from T cells produced anew.

Researchers prepared the TCRbeta library using unique molecular identifiers, the study reports. Each CDR3 protein is one row after TCRdb ran MiXCR on the PCR reads. Of about 870,000 distinct CDR3 sequences detected, around 15% appear once; the ten largest clones hold about 4.6%. The CDR3 length is 16 residues. Trimming left V 4 bases short and J 7 bases short, with 20 bases between. Germline V gives CDR1 LGHDT, CDR2 YNNKEL (reference sequence). This clonotype originated in a male patient aged 5 to 17 who had a stem cell transplant for acute lymphoblastic leukemia, so the T cells may come from the graft donor. The chain combines TRBV3-1 with TRBJ1-5, with a possible D match to TRBD1 (5 bases). This material consisted of PBMCs, mostly from graft donor cells, taken 360 days after TCRalphabeta/CD19-depleted stem cell transplant. The CDR3 sequence is CASSPGRGRLNQPQHF. The CDR3, as DNA: TGTGCCAGCAGCCCTGGACGGGGGAGGTTAAACCAGCCCCAGCATTTT.